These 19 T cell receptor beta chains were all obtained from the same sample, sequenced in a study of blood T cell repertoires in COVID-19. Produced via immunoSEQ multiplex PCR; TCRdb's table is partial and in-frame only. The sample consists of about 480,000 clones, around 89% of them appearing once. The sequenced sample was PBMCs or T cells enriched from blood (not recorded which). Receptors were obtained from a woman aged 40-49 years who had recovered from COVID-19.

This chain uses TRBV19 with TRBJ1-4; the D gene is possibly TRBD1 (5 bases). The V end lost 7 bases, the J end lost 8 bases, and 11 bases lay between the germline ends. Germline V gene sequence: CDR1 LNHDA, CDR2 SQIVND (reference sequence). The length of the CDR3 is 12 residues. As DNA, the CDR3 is TGTGCCAGTAAGGGCTGGACAGAAAAACTGTTTTTT. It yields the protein CASKGWTEKLFF.

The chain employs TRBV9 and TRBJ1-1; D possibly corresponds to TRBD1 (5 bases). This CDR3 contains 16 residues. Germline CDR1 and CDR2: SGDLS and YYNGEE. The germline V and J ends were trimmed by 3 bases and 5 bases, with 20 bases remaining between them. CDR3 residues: CASSAAMGTGGTEAFF. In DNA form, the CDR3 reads TGTGCCAGCAGCGCCGCAATGGGAACAGGAGGGACTGAAGCTTTCTTT. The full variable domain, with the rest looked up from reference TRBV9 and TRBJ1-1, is DSGVTQTPKHLITATGQRVTLRCSPRSGDLSVYWYQQSLDQGLQFLIQYYNGEERAKGNILERFSAQQFPDLHSELNLSSLELGDSALYFCASSAAMGTGGTEAFFGQGTRLTVV.

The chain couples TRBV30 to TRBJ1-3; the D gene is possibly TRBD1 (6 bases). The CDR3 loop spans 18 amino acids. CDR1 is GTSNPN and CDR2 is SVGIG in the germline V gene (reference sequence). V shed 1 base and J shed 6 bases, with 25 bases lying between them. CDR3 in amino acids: CAWSGDIRDPDRVNTIYF. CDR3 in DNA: TGTGCCTGGAGTGGGGACATCCGGGACCCCGACCGGGTAAACACCATATATTTT.

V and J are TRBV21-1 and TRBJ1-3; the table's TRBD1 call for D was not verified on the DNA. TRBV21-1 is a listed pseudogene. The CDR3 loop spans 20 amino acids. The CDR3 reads CASSKERRGRQHNSGNTIYF. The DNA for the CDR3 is TGTGCCAGCAGCAAAGAAAGAAGGGGGAGACAGCATAACTCTGGAAACACCATATATTTT.

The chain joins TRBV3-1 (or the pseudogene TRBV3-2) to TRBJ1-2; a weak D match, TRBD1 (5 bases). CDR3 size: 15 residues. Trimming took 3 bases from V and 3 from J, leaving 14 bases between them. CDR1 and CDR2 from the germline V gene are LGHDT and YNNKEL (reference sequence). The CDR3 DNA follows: TGTGCCAGCAGCCATTCCTCCGACAGATACTATGGCTACACCTTC. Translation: CASSHSSDRYYGYTF.

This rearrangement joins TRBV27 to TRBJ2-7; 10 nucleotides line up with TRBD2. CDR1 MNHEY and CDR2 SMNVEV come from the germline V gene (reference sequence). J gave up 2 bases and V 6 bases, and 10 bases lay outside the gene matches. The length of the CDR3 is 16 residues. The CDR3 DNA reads TGTGCCAGCAGCCTCCTGCGGACTAGCGGCCCCTACGAGCAGTACTTC. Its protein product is CASSLLRTSGPYEQYF.

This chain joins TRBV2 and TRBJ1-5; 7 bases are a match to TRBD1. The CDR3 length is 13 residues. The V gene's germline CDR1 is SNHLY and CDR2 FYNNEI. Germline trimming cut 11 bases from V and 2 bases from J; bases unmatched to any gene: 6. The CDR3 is CAGTDEGNQPQHF. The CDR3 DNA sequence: TGTGCCGGGACAGACGAGGGCAATCAGCCCCAGCATTTT. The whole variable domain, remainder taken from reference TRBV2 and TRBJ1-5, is EPEVTQTPSHQVTQMGQEVILRCVPISNHLYFYWYRQILGQKVEFLVSFYNNEISEKSEIFDDQFSVERPDGSNFTLKIRSTKLEDSAMYFCAGTDEGNQPQHFGDGTRLSIL.

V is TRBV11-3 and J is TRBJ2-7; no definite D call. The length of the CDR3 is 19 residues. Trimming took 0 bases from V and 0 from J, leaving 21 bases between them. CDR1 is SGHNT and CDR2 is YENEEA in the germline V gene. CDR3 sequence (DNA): TGTGCCAGCAGCTTAGATCCACAACGGTGGCGGCAGAGCTCCTACGAGCAGTACTTC. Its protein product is CASSLDPQRWRQSSYEQYF.

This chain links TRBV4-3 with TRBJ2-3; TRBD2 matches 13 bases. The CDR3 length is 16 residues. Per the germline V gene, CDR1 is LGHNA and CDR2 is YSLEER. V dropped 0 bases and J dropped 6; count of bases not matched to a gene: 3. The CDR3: CASSQELAGGMDTQYF. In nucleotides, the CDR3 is TGCGCCAGCAGCCAAGAACTAGCGGGAGGGATGGATACGCAGTATTTT.

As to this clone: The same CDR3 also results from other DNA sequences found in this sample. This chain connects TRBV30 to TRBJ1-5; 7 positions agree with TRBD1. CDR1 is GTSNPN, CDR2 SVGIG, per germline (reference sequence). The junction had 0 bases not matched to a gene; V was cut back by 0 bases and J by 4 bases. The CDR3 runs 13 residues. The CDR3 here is CAWSVQGNQPQHF. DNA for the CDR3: TGTGCCTGGAGTGTACAGGGGAATCAGCCCCAGCATTTT.

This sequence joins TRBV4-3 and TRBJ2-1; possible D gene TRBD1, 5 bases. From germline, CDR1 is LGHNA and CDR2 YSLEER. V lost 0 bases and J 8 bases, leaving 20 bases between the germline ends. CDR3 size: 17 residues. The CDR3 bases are TGCGCCAGCAGCCAAGATCATCAGGGCTTTCCCATCGATGAGCAGTTCTTC. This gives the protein CASSQDHQGFPIDEQFF.

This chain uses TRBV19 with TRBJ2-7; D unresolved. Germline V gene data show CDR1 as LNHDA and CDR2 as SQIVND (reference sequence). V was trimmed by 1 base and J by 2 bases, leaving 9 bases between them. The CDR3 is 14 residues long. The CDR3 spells CASSIVAATYEQYF. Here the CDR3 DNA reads TGTGCCAGTAGTATAGTGGCGGCGACCTACGAGCAGTACTTC.

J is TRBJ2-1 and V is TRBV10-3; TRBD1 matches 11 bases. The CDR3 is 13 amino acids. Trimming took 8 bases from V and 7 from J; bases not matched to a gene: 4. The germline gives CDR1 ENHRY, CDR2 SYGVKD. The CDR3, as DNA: TGTGCCATCGGACAGGGGGCGAAGAATGAGCAGTTCTTC. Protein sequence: CAIGQGAKNEQFF.

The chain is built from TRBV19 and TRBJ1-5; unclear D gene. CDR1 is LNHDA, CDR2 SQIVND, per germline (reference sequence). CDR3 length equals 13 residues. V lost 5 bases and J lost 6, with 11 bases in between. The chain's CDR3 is CASSDIDGQPQHF. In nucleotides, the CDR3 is TGTGCCAGTAGTGACATAGATGGTCAGCCCCAGCATTTT.

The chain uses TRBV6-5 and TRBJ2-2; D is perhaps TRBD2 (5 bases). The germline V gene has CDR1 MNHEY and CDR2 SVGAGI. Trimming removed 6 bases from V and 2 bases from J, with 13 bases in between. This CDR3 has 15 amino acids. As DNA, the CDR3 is TGTGCCAGCAGGTCACCCGGGATCAACACCGGGGAGCTGTTTTTT. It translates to CASRSPGINTGELFF.

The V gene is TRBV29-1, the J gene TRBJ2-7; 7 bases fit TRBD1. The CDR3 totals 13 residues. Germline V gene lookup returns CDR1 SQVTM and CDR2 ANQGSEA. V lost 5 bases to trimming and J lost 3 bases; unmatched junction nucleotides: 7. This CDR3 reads CSVSLTGNYEQYF. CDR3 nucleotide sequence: TGCAGCGTTAGTCTGACAGGGAACTACGAGCAGTACTTC.

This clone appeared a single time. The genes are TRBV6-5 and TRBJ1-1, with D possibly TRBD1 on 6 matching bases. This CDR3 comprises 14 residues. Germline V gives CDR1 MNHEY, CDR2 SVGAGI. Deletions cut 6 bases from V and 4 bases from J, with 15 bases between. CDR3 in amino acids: CASSRGGLLTEAFF. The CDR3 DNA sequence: TGTGCCAGCAGCCGAGGGGGTCTCCTCACTGAAGCTTTCTTT.

DNA for the CDR3: TGTGCCAGTAGTATGCGGCGACAGCAAAAGACTGAAGCTTTCTTT. Its translation: CASSMRRQQKTEAFF. The J gene is TRBJ1-1, the V gene TRBV19, with a tentative D call TRBD1 (5 bases). The CDR3 length is 15 residues. Trimming took 3 bases from V and 5 from J, leaving 16 bases between them. Germline CDR1 and CDR2: LNHDA and SQIVND (reference sequence).

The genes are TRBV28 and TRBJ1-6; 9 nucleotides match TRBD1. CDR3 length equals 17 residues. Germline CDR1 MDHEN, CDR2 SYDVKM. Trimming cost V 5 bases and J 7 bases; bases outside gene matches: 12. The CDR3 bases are TGTGCCAGCAGTCCCCCTGGACAGGGGATGAGGAATTCACCCCTCCACTTT. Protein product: CASSPPGQGMRNSPLHF.